This section outlines one TCR beta chain sequence together with its context. Its antigen target is currently unknown. Base qualities are not at hand, and no much larger clone is one base apart. The cohort was made up of under 800 healthy bone marrow donors. At the time of sampling, every cohort member was nominally healthy, though immune exposures that went unrecorded were likely present. The donor tested CMV seropositive and was one of the 289 seropositive cohort members. Every donor gave a peripheral blood sample, and the peripheral blood mononuclear cells from that sample were used for TCR beta sequencing. The Qiagen DNeasy Blood Extraction Kit was used to extract genomic DNA from the blood cell samples. CDR3 length: 12 amino acids, cysteine to phenylalanine. Only the CDR3 region is kept as DNA, spanning 36 bases read in frame from base 1. CDR1 and CDR2, per the germline V gene, are MDHEN and SYDVKM. The trim is 8 bases for V and 4 bases for J, with a gap of 12 bases between the germline ends.

The data were obtained in a study of cytomegalovirus exposure and HLA in healthy donors (dated by TCRdb to the late 2010s). In terms of the full investigation: According to an earlier analysis of a few hundred of the donors, 150 million to 200 million T cells yielded approximately 120 million unique TCR beta sequences and around 300 Gb of sequence data. Among the roughly 400 genotyped donors, about 85% belonged to the genetic ancestry cluster associated with self-reported Caucasian donors. Besides the first cohort of 666 subjects, a separate validation cohort made up of around 120 different subjects was used. Rather than using new phenotypic data, the later analysis identified candidate immune exposures from TCR beta sequences and from how often those sequences occurred across donors. The study aimed to test whether cataloging public T cell receptors could reveal signatures of past pathogen exposure. Every repertoire in the discovery cohort had been generated on one and the same sequencing platform. A handful of DR-DQ haplotypes were handled as single units for association and clustering because linkage in the cohort was strong. Donor age, sex, ethnicity and CMV serostatus were collected together with the repertoire data. In a later genetic analysis, genome-wide SNP genotypes for about 55% of the roughly 700 donors were used, and that subset was treated as a discovery cohort. Roughly 300 gigabases of sequencing data and tens of millions of unique TCR sequences were included in an early release covering 500 to 750 HLA-typed donors. Among 300 to 450 genotyped donors of the cohort, an average of around 240,000 unique TCR beta nucleotide sequences were sequenced per donor, around 18% of them non-productive. High-throughput TCR immunosequencing, statistical association of individual TCRs with disease status, and machine learning were combined to predict cytomegalovirus infection status. In an earlier analysis of 550 to 700 of the donors, high-throughput TCR beta sequencing was used to judge whether each TCR beta V gene segment behaved as functional or pseudogenic. Both class I and class II loci were covered by HLA typing, at four-digit resolution. The study profiled the T cell repertoires of under 700 subjects by immunosequencing and related them to cytomegalovirus serostatus. The number of typed donors differed by locus: about 620-640 for A, B, C, DRB1 and DQB1; 500 to 550 for DQA1; 606 for DPA1; and approximately 450 for DPB1. In a later analysis, previously published TCR beta repertoires from about 640 donors were re-analyzed and high-resolution HLA genotyping was added so that TCR occurrence patterns could be studied.

Findings and caveats that apply to the study as a whole: The study gave a list of 150 to 200 TCR beta chains associated with cytomegalovirus. V-gene and J-gene trimming of TCR beta chains was associated with a missense DCLRE1C variant in a later genetic analysis, and the association was replicated in an independent cohort. Specific HLA alleles were associated with 18,000 or so TCR beta sequences at a false discovery rate of 0.05 in a later analysis. Across donors, most TCR sequences were observed very rarely, whereas some public TCRs were present in many individuals. In both the original and validation cohorts, the classifier was reported to diagnose cytomegalovirus status with high specificity and sensitivity. Only TCR beta chains were sequenced in this cohort, and the absence of alpha or paired-chain data limited detectable features. Roughly uniform sequencing depth across donors was assumed in presence/absence analyses, although this assumption may not hold. Linkage disequilibrium might explain the correlated functional status among segregating V segments, but an unknown experimental factor could not be ruled out. The 87-base-pair reads could not distinguish some IMGT-functional V segments, including TRBV6-2 and TRBV6-3, so those segments were excluded. When HLA alleles, especially DR and DQ, strongly co-occurred, attributing TCR associations to individual alleles was difficult. A further reported finding was that TCR beta sequences accurately predicted the HLA-A and HLA-B alleles for most subjects in the first cohort. Because counts were too low, seventeen rarely observed V segments, including chromosome 9 orphons, were left out of the earlier analysis of a few hundred of the donors. A few of the identified cytomegalovirus-associated TCR beta chains were confirmed in vitro to be specific for cytomegalovirus antigens. Because some donors lacked HLA typing at each locus, the association tests relied only on the typed subset. In a later analysis, several top co-occurrence clusters were reported to appear linked to parvovirus B19, influenza, CMV and Epstein-Barr virus. In an earlier analysis of several hundred of the donors, most TCR beta V segments were observed in productive rearrangements about 90% or about 30% of the time, broadly matching IMGT annotations. A cluster of highly shared sequence variants was judged likely to represent a technical artifact of the sequencing pipeline. Immune exposure information for the cohort was limited to CMV serostatus. In a later analysis, HLA-associated TCR beta chains were found to be more clonally expanded and to have lower generation probabilities than equally common non-associated chains. A later analysis found that TCR association rates varied across HLA loci, with DRB1 alleles showing the most associated TCRs and HLA-C alleles the fewest. According to a later analysis, most CMV-associated TCR beta chains appeared to be HLA-restricted, and the HLA associations seemed to be driven largely by CMV exposure. It was suggested by the authors that the approach could potentially be generalized to other disease states and immunological phenotypes. Compared with the approximately 710-donor mean, donors in an Asian-associated ancestry cluster had fewer N-insertions in productive TCRs, according to a later genetic analysis.

The receptor library was made with the immunoSEQ multiplex PCR assay. For the multiplex PCR, a mixture combining 60 forward primers for TCR Vbeta segments and 13 reverse primers for TCR Jbeta segments was used. A multiplex PCR assay on genomic DNA amplified the CDR3 region of rearranged TCR beta genes. The amplified TCR beta libraries were sequenced on the Illumina HiSeq System as 87-base-pair reads. The published analysis was carried out like this. A later analysis tallied some 79 million unique TCR beta chains across the 650 to 750 repertoires, and some 10 million of those chains were shared by two or more donors. Raw reads were error-corrected and collapsed into unique sequences with a nearest-neighbor algorithm that merged closely related sequences to remove PCR and sequencing errors. CDR3 sequences were aligned to IMGT reference sequences to assign V, D and J gene segments. For a sequence to be retained, a match of at least six nucleotides was required to both a V gene segment and a J gene segment. Rearrangements were called productive when the CDR3 lacked stop codons and stayed in frame with V and J; all others were non-productive. Following IMGT convention, CDR3 was defined as the stretch from the second conserved V-encoded cysteine up to the conserved J-encoded phenylalanine. In an earlier analysis of around 640 of the donors, sequences lacking an unambiguous match to a single V gene segment were excluded. An earlier analysis of several hundred of the donors called V segments functional above 56.7% productive rearrangements and segregating when the between-donor standard deviation exceeded 5%. A statistical classification framework was built for diagnosing cytomegalovirus status from the catalog of TCR beta chain sequences. In a later analysis, TCR nucleotide sequences were compared against IMGT/GENE-DB human TR gene sequences so that V and J genes could be assigned. In a later analysis, CDR3 sequences and most-parsimonious VDJ recombination scenarios were assigned using the TCRdist pipeline. In a later analysis, each TCR beta chain was defined by its CDR3 amino acid sequence together with its V-gene family, and reads without a unique V-gene family were excluded. A later analysis removed 500 to 600 highly shared, low-generation-probability nucleotide sequences to deal with suspected cross-contamination and a sequencing artifact. In a later analysis, a clonal expansion index for each public chain was calculated from normalized within-repertoire ranks of inferred template counts. A later analysis computed generation probabilities with a VDJ recombination model fitted to out-of-frame rearrangements, and checked the results against IGoR. A later analysis scored TCR-TCR, TCR-HLA and TCR-CMV co-occurrence with hypergeometric tests, applying a repertoire-size bias correction to TCR pairs. False discovery rates were estimated in a later analysis by permuting HLA or CMV assignments 20 times. In a later analysis, co-occurring TCRs were grouped with DBSCAN, and TCRdist sequence similarity was added when clustering was performed within HLA-allele-positive subsets. For co-occurrence clustering, repertoires with fewer than 30,000 or more than 120,000 public chains were excluded, along with roughly 5 repertoires with anomalous nucleotide sharing. Drawn from immuneACCESS, this table holds only the in-frame rearrangements with V and J called that TCRdb kept. Clones are partly lost; checked studies trace under half to an unresolved V gene and leave the rest unexplained. That table furnishes V, J and clone size, whereas the DNA furnished D and trimming. The sample includes some 170,000 clones, with roughly 85% observed a single time. The top ten hold roughly 10% of the sample.

Sequenced: PBMCs. The chain links TRBV28 with TRBJ2-7; the D gene identity is not certain. The TCR sequence derives from a man aged 18 to 29 in good health and CMV-seropositive. The DNA sequence is given as TGTGCCAGCGCAGGTCCCCGTTACGAGCAGTACTTC. This translates into CASAGPRYEQYF.